This T cell receptor (beta chain) was recorded in a study of human T cells and chemical hapten exposure. In this sample, this clonotype turned up a few times. Documented time point: patch test 1, 2 weeks after DPC sensitization. The sample's treatment: therapeutic diphenylcyclopropenone sensitization with weekly scalp DPC. MiXCR was run by TCRdb on the RACE reads, yielding one entry per CDR3 protein. The sample holds roughly 380,000 distinct CDR3 sequences, roughly 4.8% seen once. The sequenced sample was whole blood, obtained in connection with sensitization to the hapten diphenylcyclopropenone (DPC). The receptor was isolated from a woman in her forties or fifties with alopecia areata. Some clones in this sample may be carry-over from other donors' samples.

CDR3 amino acids: CSARDDPNQFF. In DNA, the CDR3 is TGCAGTGCTAGAGACGACCCCAATCAATTCTTC. The chain is built from TRBV20-1 and TRBJ2-1; D remains ambiguous. Deletions cut 0 bases from V and 16 bases from J, with 13 bases between. The length of the CDR3 is 11 residues. Per the germline V gene, CDR1 is DFQATT and CDR2 is SNEGSKA (reference sequence).